These 14 T cell receptor beta chains originate from one sample sequenced in a study of CD8+CD57+ T cells in acquired aplastic anemia. TCR beta VDJ and CDR3 were profiled, and genomic DNA was the template. In TCRdb, the reads were re-called with MiXCR into one record per CDR3 protein. In the table there are about 210,000 distinct CDR3 sequences, under 65% of which are singletons. Sequencing input: sorted CD4+, CD8+, or CD8+CD57+ T cells (not recorded which) from PBMCs. The receptors derive from a human donor in good health.

The chain joins TRBV2 to TRBJ1-5; D is unclear. V dropped 7 bases and J dropped 2 bases, with 12 bases sitting between them. This CDR3 region has 14 residues. CDR1 is SNHLY, CDR2 FYNNEI, per germline. CDR3 residues: CASKLEMGNQPQHF. The CDR3 DNA sequence: TGTGCCAGCAAACTGGAGATGGGCAATCAGCCCCAGCATTTT.

The chain links TRBV2 to TRBJ2-1; TRBD2 aligns across 13 bases. Germline V gives CDR1 SNHLY, CDR2 FYNNEI. With 6 bases clipped from V and 7 bases from J, the junction kept 18 bases outside the gene matches. The CDR3 totals 19 residues. The CDR3 coding sequence is TGTGCCAGCAGCGTACCCGGGACTAGCGGGGCTGTTAATCGAAATGAGCAGTTCTTC. This sequence encodes CASSVPGTSGAVNRNEQFF.

J is TRBJ1-2 and V is TRBV7-2, with 8 bases fitting TRBD1. J was trimmed by 6 bases and V by 5 bases; bases with no gene match: 8. This CDR3 region has 14 residues. The germline V gene encodes CDR1 SGHTA and CDR2 FQGNSA. The CDR3 loop is CASSPDRVVNGYTF. The DNA of the CDR3 is TGTGCCAGCAGCCCGGACAGGGTTGTAAATGGCTACACCTTC.

The chain links TRBV29-1 to TRBJ1-1, with 7 bases that match TRBD1. The CDR3 sequence is 14 residues long. Trimming at V came to 6 bases and at J to 5 bases, leaving 12 bases not matched to a gene. Germline lookup yields CDR1 SQVTM and CDR2 ANQGSEA. CDR3 nucleotides: TGCAGCGTGGGGTTCAGGGGGGGGCGAACTGAAGCTTTCTTT. Its translation: CSVGFRGGRTEAFF.

The chain joins TRBV2 to TRBJ2-7; D uncertain. The V gene's germline CDR1 is SNHLY and CDR2 FYNNEI. V dropped 6 bases and J dropped 3 bases, with 15 bases sitting between them. The CDR3 has 14 amino acids. CDR3 nucleotide sequence: TGTGCCAGCAGACCGCACTTACAGAGCTACGAGCAGTACTTC. It is translated as CASRPHLQSYEQYF.

This clonotype was recorded at least ten times. This chain joins TRBV5-1 and TRBJ2-1, with D tentatively TRBD2 (6 bases). This CDR3 contains 17 residues. With 0 bases removed from V and 4 bases from J, the gap between germline ends came to 17 bases. Germline values: CDR1 SGHRS, CDR2 YFSETQ. Here the CDR3 reads CASSLGRDSASYNEQFF. CDR3 bases: TGCGCCAGCAGCTTGGGACGGGACTCGGCATCATACAATGAGCAGTTCTTC.

This sequence joins TRBV20-1 and TRBJ2-7, with TRBD2 matching over 11 bases. CDR3 length: 15 residues. The germline CDR1 and CDR2 sequences are DFQATT and SNEGSKA (reference sequence). The V gene end was trimmed by 3 bases and the J gene end by 1 base; junction bases not matched to a gene: 5. The DNA of the CDR3 is TGCAGTGCTAGCCCCGGGACTAGCGGATCCTACGAGCAGTACTTC. It translates to CSASPGTSGSYEQYF.

The sample holds many counts of this clonotype. The chain uses TRBV20-1 and TRBJ2-7; D gene uncertain. The V and J ends lost 0 bases and 1 base respectively, with 10 bases between them. CDR1 DFQATT and CDR2 SNEGSKA come from the germline V gene (reference sequence). CDR3 size: 14 residues. The CDR3 reads CSARDLTESYEQYF. CDR3 sequence (DNA): TGCAGTGCTAGAGATCTAACAGAGTCCTACGAGCAGTACTTC.

The chain combines TRBV7-2 with TRBJ2-7; D call uncertain. CDR1 is SGHTA and CDR2 is FQGNSA in the germline V gene. V dropped 4 bases and J dropped 7 bases, with 17 bases sitting between them. The CDR3 runs to 14 residues. The CDR3 coding sequence is TGTGCCAGCAGCTCCGTTTCGGCAGGTCGTGAGCAGTACTTC. It codes for CASSSVSAGREQYF.

The CDR3 nucleotides read TGCAGCGTCTACGGGACTAGCGGGAACACTGAAGCTTTCTTT. Translating gives CSVYGTSGNTEAFF. J is TRBJ1-1 and V is TRBV29-1; weak D call: TRBD1 (5 bases). V was trimmed by 6 bases and J by 1 base, leaving 15 bases between them. Germline V gene data show CDR1 as SQVTM and CDR2 as ANQGSEA. The CDR3 runs 14 residues. Full variable domain (remainder filled in from reference TRBV29-1 and TRBJ1-1): SAVISQKPSRDICQRGTSLTIQCQVDSQVTMMFWYRQQPGQSLTLIATANQGSEATYESGFVIDKFPISRPNLTFSTLTVSNMSPEDSSIYLCSVYGTSGNTEAFFGQGTRLTVV.

V gene TRBV19 combines with J gene TRBJ2-6; possibly TRBD1 for D (6 bases). V lost 10 bases and J lost 4, with 14 bases in between. CDR3 length: 14 amino acids. Germline V gene lookup returns CDR1 LNHDA and CDR2 SQIVND (reference sequence). This chain's CDR3 is CATSTGGGANVLTF. DNA for the CDR3: TGTGCCACATCGACAGGTGGAGGGGCCAACGTCCTGACTTTC.

This clonotype has at least ten counts. The V call is TRBV12-3 or TRBV12-4, the J call TRBJ2-7, with D possibly being TRBD2 (6 bases). V was clipped by 11 bases and J by 0 bases, with 11 bases between them. This CDR3 is built from 12 residues. The CDR3 protein is CASSADSYEQYF. The CDR3 nucleotides are TGTGCCTCTAGCGCGGACTCCTACGAGCAGTACTTC.

V is TRBV20-1 and J is TRBJ2-1; TRBD2 agrees at 8 bases. With 1 base clipped from V and 9 bases from J, the junction kept 8 bases outside the gene matches. In germline, CDR1 is DFQATT, CDR2 SNEGSKA (reference sequence). The CDR3 has 14 residues. CDR3 loop: CSARGGSGSGEQFF. CDR3 nucleotide sequence: TGCAGTGCTAGAGGGGGGAGCGGGAGTGGTGAGCAGTTCTTC.

The chain couples TRBV15 to TRBJ2-5, with 7 bases identical to TRBD1. Germline CDR1 LNHNV, CDR2 YYDKDF (reference sequence). This CDR3 comprises 14 residues. Trimming at V came to 5 bases and at J to 5 bases, leaving 8 bases not matched to a gene. For the CDR3, the DNA is TGTGCCACCAGCCCCTACAAGACAGGGGAGACCCAGTACTTC. It codes for CATSPYKTGETQYF.